This T cell receptor beta chain was recorded in a study of cytotoxic CD8 clonotypes in ibrutinib-treated CLL (dated by TCRdb to the early 2020s). Background on the whole study: The cohort included some 14 treatment-naive and roughly 10 relapsed/refractory patients; 17 to 18 were IGHV unmutated. On average, each sample yielded some 250,000 productive templates and 80,000 to 95,000 productive rearrangements. Longitudinal samples were available for about 30% of the 86 trial participants. Cryopreserved peripheral blood mononuclear cells were obtained prior to treatment, at the time of response, and at either disease progression or sustained remission. Every remission and progressive disease sample was obtained while ibrutinib was still being received by the patients. The response samples were drawn at a median of around eleven months into treatment, with a range of about 6 to 40 months. Partial responses were observed in about 25 patients and complete responses in 2; after a median follow-up of 68 months, remission was maintained in approximately 14 patients and progression was observed in some twelve. Study-level results and caveats: An increase in clonality was observed at ibrutinib response, with clonality remaining stable during sustained remission and falling back toward baseline at progression. Public clonotypes were rare and either shrank or stayed stable during treatment, and the rise in clonality at ibrutinib response reflected expansion of private clonotypes. Lymph node repertoires were not examined, and the timing of sampling was not matched between patients in sustained remission and those whose disease progressed. Baseline clonality exceeded that of age-matched healthy donors and correlated strongly with circulating CD8+ T-cell counts.

Based on the germline V gene, the CDR1 and CDR2 sequences are SNHLY and FYNNEI. From the cysteine up to the phenylalanine, the CDR3 has a length of 14 residues. Left in the record is the CDR3 DNA by itself, 42 bases read in frame from the first base. Ends trimmed: V by 6 bases, J by 5 bases; bases unmatched to a gene: 5. The time point label of this sample denotes: approximately 2 years on ibrutinib. For TCR beta library preparation, roughly 2 micrograms of genomic DNA was extracted from cryopreserved PBMCs. Longitudinal blood samples from CLL patients receiving ibrutinib monotherapy were subjected to high-throughput TCR beta sequencing. The patients took part in an open-label, single-center phase 2 trial of ibrutinib monotherapy. On a MiSeq, deep resolution sequencing aimed for a depth between 1 in 1 million and 1 in 200,000 T cells, with each clonotype covered approximately 9.8x on average. The immunoSEQ hsTCRB Kit was used to generate TCR beta libraries. In the original analysis: ImmunoSEQ Data Assistant and ImmunoSEQ Analyzer were used for data analysis, and V, D and J genes were assigned according to IMGT definitions. Clonality, which ranges from 0 to 1, was calculated as one minus the normalized Shannon entropy of productive rearrangement frequencies. Only overrepresented clonotypes making up at least 0.05% of the repertoire of each patient were included in the public clonotype analysis. Thirteen age-matched healthy donor repertoires from immuneACCESS were used as controls for clonality. TCRdb's version of the immuneACCESS table is confined to in-frame rearrangements and falls short of the full clone set. An unresolved V gene accounts for under half of the shortfall where checked; the remainder is of unknown origin. Clone size and V and J calls were adopted from that table, with D and trimming inferred from the DNA. The sample profile shows fewer than 150,000 clones; roughly 84% of them were found once. Around 3.3% of the sample is held by the ten biggest clonotypes.

This clone was recorded at least ten times. Its antigen has not been determined. Base qualities were left out, and no much larger clone turns up one base away. In this chain, TRBV2 is recombined with TRBJ1-5, with 9 junctional bases fitting TRBD1. The sample consisted of PBMCs, taken after 24 months of ibrutinib treatment. This clonotype was sampled from a human donor with chronic lymphocytic leukemia. The encoded CDR3 is CASSMTGGDQPQHF. Here is the DNA: TGTGCCAGCAGCATGACAGGGGGAGATCAGCCCCAGCATTTT.